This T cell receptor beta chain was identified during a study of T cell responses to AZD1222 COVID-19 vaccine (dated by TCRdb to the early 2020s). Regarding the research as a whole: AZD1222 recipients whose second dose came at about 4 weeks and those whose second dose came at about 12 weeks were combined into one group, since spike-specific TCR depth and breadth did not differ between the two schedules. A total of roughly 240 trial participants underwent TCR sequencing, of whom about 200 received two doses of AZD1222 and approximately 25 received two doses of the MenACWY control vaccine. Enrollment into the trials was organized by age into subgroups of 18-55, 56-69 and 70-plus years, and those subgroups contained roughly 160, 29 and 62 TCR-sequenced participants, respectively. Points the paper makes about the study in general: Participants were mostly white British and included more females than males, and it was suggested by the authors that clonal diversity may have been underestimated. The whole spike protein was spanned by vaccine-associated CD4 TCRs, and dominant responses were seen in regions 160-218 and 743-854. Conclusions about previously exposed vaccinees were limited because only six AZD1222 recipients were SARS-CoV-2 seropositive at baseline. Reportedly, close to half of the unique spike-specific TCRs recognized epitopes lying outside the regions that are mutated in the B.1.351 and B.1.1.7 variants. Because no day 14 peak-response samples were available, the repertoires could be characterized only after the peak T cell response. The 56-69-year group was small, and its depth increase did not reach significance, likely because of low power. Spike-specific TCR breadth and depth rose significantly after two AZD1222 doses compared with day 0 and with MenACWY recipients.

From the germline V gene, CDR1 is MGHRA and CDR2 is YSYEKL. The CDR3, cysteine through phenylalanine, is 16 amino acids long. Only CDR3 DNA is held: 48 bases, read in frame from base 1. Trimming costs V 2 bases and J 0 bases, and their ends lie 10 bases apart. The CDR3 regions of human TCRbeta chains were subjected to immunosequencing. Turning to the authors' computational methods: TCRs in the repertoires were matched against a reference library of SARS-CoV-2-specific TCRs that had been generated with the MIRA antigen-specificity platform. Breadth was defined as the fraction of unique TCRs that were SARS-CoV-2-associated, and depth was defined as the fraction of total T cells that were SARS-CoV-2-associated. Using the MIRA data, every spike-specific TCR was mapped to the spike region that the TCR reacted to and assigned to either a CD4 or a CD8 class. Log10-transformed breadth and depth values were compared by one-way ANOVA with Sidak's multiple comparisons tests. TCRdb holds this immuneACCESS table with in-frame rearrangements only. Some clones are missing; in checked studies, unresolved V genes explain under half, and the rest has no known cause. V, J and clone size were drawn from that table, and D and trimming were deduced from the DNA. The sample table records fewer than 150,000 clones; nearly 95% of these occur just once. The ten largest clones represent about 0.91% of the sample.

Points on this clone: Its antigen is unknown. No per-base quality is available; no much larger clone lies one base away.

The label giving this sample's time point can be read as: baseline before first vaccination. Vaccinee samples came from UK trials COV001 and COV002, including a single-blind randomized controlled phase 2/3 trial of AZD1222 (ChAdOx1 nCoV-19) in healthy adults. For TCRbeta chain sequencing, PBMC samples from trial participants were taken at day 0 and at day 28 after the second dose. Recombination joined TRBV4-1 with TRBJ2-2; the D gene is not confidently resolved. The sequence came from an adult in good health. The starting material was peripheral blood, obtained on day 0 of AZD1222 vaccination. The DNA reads TGCGCCAGCAGCCAAAACACCATCTCGAACACCGGGGAGCTGTTTTTT. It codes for CASSQNTISNTGELFF.